This T cell receptor beta chain was documented in a study of identifying expanded T cells in peripheral blood. This clone was observed a few times. Its antigen is as yet unknown. Sequencing used immunoSEQ multiplex PCR; TCRdb keeps in-frame clones, though not all of them. This table holds some 100,000 clones, around 88% found once. Study-level findings and limits: Technical replicates showed around 1.2 changed clones; roughly two weeks around 15; four weeks 19.

The CDR3 covers 13 residues. Germline V lookup: CDR1 KGHSH, CDR2 LQKENI. The ends lost 1 base at V and 6 bases at J; junction bases unmatched: 0. The receptor was isolated from a person aged 18 to 70 in good health. The rearrangement links TRBV18 to TRBJ2-1; 7 bases line up with TRBD2. The specimen sequenced was blood. The CDR3 is CASSPRLANEQFF. The CDR3 nucleotides read TGTGCCAGCTCACCACGACTAGCCAATGAGCAGTTCTTC.